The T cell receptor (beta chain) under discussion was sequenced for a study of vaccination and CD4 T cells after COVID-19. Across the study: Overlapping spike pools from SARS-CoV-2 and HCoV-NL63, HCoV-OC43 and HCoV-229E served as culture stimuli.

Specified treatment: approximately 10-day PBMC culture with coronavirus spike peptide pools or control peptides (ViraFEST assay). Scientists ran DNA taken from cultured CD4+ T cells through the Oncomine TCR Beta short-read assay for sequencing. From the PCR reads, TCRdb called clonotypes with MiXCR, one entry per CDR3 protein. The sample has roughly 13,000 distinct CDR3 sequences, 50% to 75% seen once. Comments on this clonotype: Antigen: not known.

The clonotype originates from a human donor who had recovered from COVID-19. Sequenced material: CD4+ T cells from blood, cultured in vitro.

This CDR3 reads CASSSGLAGGVTDTQYF. The DNA of the CDR3 is TGTGCCAGTAGTAGCGGACTAGCGGGAGGGGTGACAGATACGCAGTATTTT. The chain is built from TRBV19 and TRBJ2-3, with 15 positions matching TRBD2. Germline V lookup: CDR1 LNHDA, CDR2 SQIVND (reference sequence). The CDR3 loop spans 17 amino acids. V was pared by 4 bases and J by 3 bases, with 5 bases of the junction left unmatched.